This T cell receptor beta chain derives from a study of T cells in women clearing cervical HPV infection. Study-level background: Women with histologically confirmed HPV16-related CIN3 or worse, 2 with invasive cancer, served as cases.

Trimming cost V 2 bases and J 1 base, with 19 bases left between them. Germline CDR1 reads SNHLY; CDR2 reads FYNNEI. This CDR3 is built from 18 residues. Comment on this clone: The antigen is undetermined. With the read ending 3 residues before the CDR3 end, the germline J gene is used to fill in that end.

Study-wide points: Cases carried less TRBV6-7 than controls: roughly 0.12% versus 0.17%. CIN3+ cases had significantly higher TCR repertoire richness than controls, but evenness did not differ.

Clones were read by immunoSEQ multiplex PCR, and TCRdb kept only the in-frame ones, dropping some. The sample holds tens of thousands of clones. V is TRBV2 and J is TRBJ2-3; perhaps TRBD2 as D (7 bases). This TCR was recovered from a woman aged 18 to 69 with a cervical HPV16 infection that either progressed to CIN3+ or cleared (not recorded which). The sequenced material came from blood buffy coat. The CDR3 spells CASSEWRLVGGRTDTQYF. Incomplete CDR3 DNA: TGTGCCAGCAGTGAATGGAGGCTTGTGGGGGGGCGCACAGATACG.